The rows below give T cell receptor beta chains drawn from one sample of a study of identical twins. Each CDR3 protein gets one entry after TCRdb re-called the 5' RACE reads with MiXCR. The top ten hold under 9.5% of the sample, which has fewer than 450,000 distinct CDR3 sequences, 9% seen once. Sequencing was done on a sample of naive T cells sorted from blood. The receptor source for this set is a woman aged 45 to 65 in good health. Each CDR3 is given with its conserved first and last residue. Each record gives: D gene, clone size, J gene, V gene, CDR3 DNA, CDR3 protein. A D gene is named only where the DNA matches it firmly. Size is omitted from some rows. Given values are once, few, many or a class for expanded clones.

>-|few|TRBJ1-1|TRBV12-3/TRBV12-4
TGTGCCAGCAATATAGAAACGTGGACTGAAGCTTTCTTT
CASNIETWTEAFF
>TRBD2|few|TRBJ2-1|TRBV10-3
TGTGCCATCAGCACCTTCAGCGGGAGTCACAATGAGCAGTTCTTC
CAISTFSGSHNEQFF
>-|many|TRBJ2-2|TRBV10-3
TGTGCCATCAGTGAGACGAACACCGGGGAGCTGTTTTTT
CAISETNTGELFF
>-|-|TRBJ2-1|TRBV25-1
TGTGCCAGCGCCAGAACAGGGACAAGTGAGCAGTTCTTC
CASARTGTSEQFF
>TRBD2|many|TRBJ2-1|TRBV5-6
TGTGCCAGCAGCTTGGGACTAGCGGCTCACAATGAGCAGTTCTTC
CASSLGLAAHNEQFF
>-|-|TRBJ2-3|TRBV6-2/TRBV6-3
TGTGCCAGCAGACCAACGCCCGGAGATACGCAGTATTTT
CASRPTPGDTQYF
>-|-|TRBJ2-1|TRBV5-4
TGTGCCAGCAGCGCGGACTACGCCAATGAGCAGTTCTTC
CASSADYANEQFF
>TRBD2|few|TRBJ2-1|TRBV2
TGTGCCAGCAGTGATCAGGGACTAGCGGGCGATGAGCAGTTCTTC
CASSDQGLAGDEQFF
>-|few|TRBJ2-5|TRBV27
TGTGCCAGCAGTTTTTCGACTGCGGAGACCCAGTACTTC
CASSFSTAETQYF
>-|few|TRBJ2-2|TRBV11-2
TGTGCCAGCAGCTTAAGAGGCCAGGTGAACACCGGGGAGCTGTTTTTT
CASSLRGQVNTGELFF
>-|many|TRBJ2-2|TRBV25-1
TGTGCCAGCAGTGAATCCAGGATAAACACCGGGGAGCTGTTTTTT
CASSESRINTGELFF
>-|few|TRBJ1-1|TRBV6-6
TGTGCCAGCAGTCTTAAAGACAGCACTGAAGCTTTCTTT
CASSLKDSTEAFF
>TRBD2|few|TRBJ2-3|TRBV5-1
TGCGCCAGCAGCCTGACTAGCGGGAGCCGCCGCACAGATACGCAGTATTTT
CASSLTSGSRRTDTQYF
>-|many|TRBJ2-7|TRBV6-6
TGTGCCAGCTGCGACGGGGTTAAAGAGCAGTACTTC
CASCDGVKEQYF
>-|few|TRBJ2-1|TRBV3-1
TGTGCCAGCAGCCAAGAAATCTGGGGGCCTTACAATGAGCAGTTCTTC
CASSQEIWGPYNEQFF
>TRBD2|few|TRBJ2-7|TRBV29-1
TGCAGCGTTGAAGTAGCGGGAGATCACGAGCAGTACTTC
CSVEVAGDHEQYF
>TRBD2|few|TRBJ2-5|TRBV5-1
TGCGCCAGCAGCTGGACCCCTAGCGGGAGAGGATTCGAGACCCAGTATTTC
CASSWTPSGRGFETQYF
>-|-|TRBJ2-1|TRBV20-1
TGCAGTGCTAGAGATCTTGAAGCTAGCGAGATCCTGGGGTTCTTC
CSARDLEASEILGFF
>-|many|TRBJ1-5|TRBV20-1
TGCAGTGCCAGAGGCCCCCTTGGGGGACGGAGCAATCAGCCCCAGCATTTT
CSARGPLGGRSNQPQHF
>-|many|TRBJ1-1|TRBV20-1
TGCAGTGCTAGAGTGGGCCAGAACACTGAAGCTTTCTTT
CSARVGQNTEAFF
>-|-|TRBJ2-2|TRBV6-1
TGTGCCAGCAGCGCAAGACAGCCGAACACCGGGGAGCTGTTTTTT
CASSARQPNTGELFF
>TRBD2|few|TRBJ2-1|TRBV11-2
TGTGCCAGCAGTCCGACCAGCGGGGGTGGTAATGAGCAGTTCTTC
CASSPTSGGGNEQFF
>-|-|TRBJ1-2|TRBV5-6
TGTGCCAGCAGTTTTGATGGCTACACCTTC
CASSFDGYTF
>TRBD2|-|TRBJ2-1|TRBV7-9
TGTGCCAGCAGCTTGAACGTGGGAGGGTACAATGAGCAGTTCTTC
CASSLNVGGYNEQFF
>-|many|TRBJ2-3|TRBV12-3/TRBV12-4
TGTGCCAGCATCCTCACAGATACGCAGTATTTT
CASILTDTQYF
>TRBD2|-|TRBJ2-7|TRBV27
TGTGCCAGCAGGCTAGCGGGAGTATTCGAGCAGTACTTC
CASRLAGVFEQYF
>-|few|TRBJ2-3|TRBV20-1
TGCAGTGCTACGATGGGGGGCAACACAGATACGCAGTATTTT
CSATMGGNTDTQYF
>-|many|TRBJ2-1|TRBV12-3/TRBV12-4
TGTGCCAGCACCGTTACCCCTGTCAATGAGCAGTTCTTC
CASTVTPVNEQFF
>TRBD1|many|TRBJ1-5|TRBV12-3/TRBV12-4
TGTGCCAGCAGCACGGACAGGGCAAATCAGCCCCAGCATTTT
CASSTDRANQPQHF
>-|many|TRBJ2-3|TRBV9
TGTGCCAGCAGTAATCGGATGGATACGCAGTATTTT
CASSNRMDTQYF
>TRBD1|many|TRBJ1-2|TRBV12-3/TRBV12-4
TGTGCCAGCAGTTTCGGGGGACAGGGGGCCCATGGGGGCTACACCTTC
CASSFGGQGAHGGYTF
>-|-|TRBJ2-2|TRBV5-1
TGCGCCAGCAGCTTAGGTAGCGGACTGAACACCGGGGAGCTGTTTTTT
CASSLGSGLNTGELFF
>-|-|TRBJ1-2|TRBV6-5
TGTGCCACTCAGGAGGGAGCAAACTATGGCTACACCTTC
CATQEGANYGYTF
>-|few|TRBJ2-7|TRBV9
TGTGCCAGCAGCCAGAGGGGGGGGACGGGCGAGCAGTACTTC
CASSQRGGTGEQYF
>TRBD2|many|TRBJ2-3|TRBV7-2
TGTGCCAGCGAGACTAGCGGGAGGGGAGATACGCAGTATTTT
CASETSGRGDTQYF
>-|few|TRBJ2-3|TRBV12-3/TRBV12-4
TGTGCCAGCAGTTTAGTCGATCCCGCAGATACGCAGTATTTT
CASSLVDPADTQYF
>-|many|TRBJ1-4|TRBV25-1
TGTGCCAGCAGTGAATTCGGGCCGACTATGGCACTGTTTTTT
CASSEFGPTMALFF